The clone carrying this T cell receptor beta chain was recorded once. These data belong to a study of blood T cell repertoires in COVID-19. Germline CDR1 and CDR2: SGHVS and FQNEAQ. The CDR3 has 14 residues. V lost 2 bases and J 3 bases, leaving 10 bases between the germline ends. TCRdb's copy holds only in-frame clones and misses some; the assay was immunoSEQ multiplex PCR. Of some 220,000 clones in the sample, 85% to 90% were seen once. V gene TRBV7-8 combines with J gene TRBJ1-2; D might be TRBD1 (6 bases). Sequencing was carried out using PBMCs or T cells enriched from blood (not recorded which). The sequence came from a woman between 18 and 30 years old in a cohort exposed to, infected with or recovered from COVID-19 (not recorded which). The CDR3 nucleotides are TGTGCCAGCAGCTTATTAGGGGGTGACTATGGCTACACCTTC. Its protein product is CASSLLGGDYGYTF.